This T cell receptor (beta chain) derives from a study of blood T cell repertoires in COVID-19. The assay was immunoSEQ multiplex PCR, and TCRdb's table has in-frame clones only and misses some. The sample holds about 65,000 clones; roughly 85% are singletons and the top ten take approximately 39%. The germline V gene encodes CDR1 SGHRS and CDR2 YFSETQ. CDR3 length equals 14 residues. The V and J ends lost 7 bases and 0 bases respectively, with 13 bases between them. This clone appeared a single time. The chain couples TRBV5-1 to TRBJ1-2; the D gene is possibly TRBD1 (6 bases). Sequenced input: peripheral blood. The receptor's source is a human donor in a cohort sampled during active COVID-19. This CDR3 reads CASGEGTSNYGYTF. CDR3 in DNA: TGCGCCAGCGGGGAGGGGACATCTAACTATGGCTACACCTTC.